This T cell receptor beta chain was profiled in a study of radiation and T cells in renal cell carcinoma. Study observations and caveats: In blood, top tumor clones expanded by 2 weeks, shrinking by 4.

TCRdb's copy holds only in-frame clones and misses some; the assay was immunoSEQ multiplex PCR. The top ten hold 11% of the sample, which has fewer than 200,000 clones, around 89% seen once. On this clone: What it binds is unknown.

Time point of the sample: blood 4 weeks post-SBRT, at nephrectomy. Indicated treatment: 15 Gy SBRT to primary tumor, nephrectomy 4 weeks later. The TCR sequence derives from a woman in her 50s with renal cell carcinoma. The sample in question was blood, obtained from a patient whose treatment included radiotherapy and nephrectomy.

The CDR3 spells CASSDPYTGELFF. DNA of the CDR3: TGTGCCAGCAGTGACCCGTATACCGGGGAGCTGTTTTTT. The rearrangement joins TRBV6-4 to TRBJ2-2, with D unclear. There are 13 residues in the CDR3. The ends were cut back, 2 bases at V and 5 bases at J, with 6 bases in the middle. From germline, CDR1 is MRHNA and CDR2 SNTAGT.